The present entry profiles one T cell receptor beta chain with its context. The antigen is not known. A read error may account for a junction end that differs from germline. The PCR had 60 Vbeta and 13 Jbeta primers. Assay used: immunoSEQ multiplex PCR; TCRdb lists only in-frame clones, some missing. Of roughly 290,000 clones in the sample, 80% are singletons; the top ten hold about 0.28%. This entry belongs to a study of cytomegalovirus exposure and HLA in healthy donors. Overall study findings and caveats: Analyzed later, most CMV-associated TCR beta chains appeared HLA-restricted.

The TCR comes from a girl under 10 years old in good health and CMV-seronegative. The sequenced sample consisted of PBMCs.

Written as DNA, the CDR3 is TGTTCCAGCAGCTTGGGACAGGTTAGGAATTCACCCCTCCACTTT. It specifies CSSSLGQVRNSPLHF. The genes are TRBV7-9 and TRBJ1-6; 8 positions agree with TRBD1. Germline CDR1 reads SEHNR; CDR2 reads FQNEAQ (reference sequence). This CDR3 is 15 amino acids long.